These 30 T cell receptor beta chains were sequenced from one sample in a study of blood T cells in healthy people across ages. Next came a second PCR, run for about 7 to 12 cycles, which used a sample-barcoded 5' primer along with a J-beta primer mix. MiXCR, run by TCRdb on the 5' RACE reads, gives a single entry per CDR3 protein. The data show over 1,200,000 distinct CDR3 sequences, approximately 59% seen once. Sequencing was performed on blood. The receptors originated from a young man in good health.

The chain employs TRBV14 and TRBJ2-6; possible D gene TRBD1, 5 bases. The germline V gene encodes CDR1 SGHDN and CDR2 FVKESK. This CDR3 has 19 amino acids. Between the trimmed V and J ends, which lost 4 bases and 2 bases, there was a span of 21 bases. This CDR3 reads CASSRRDGAGLAGANVLTF. Here the CDR3 DNA reads TGTGCCAGCAGCCGAAGGGATGGGGCAGGTCTGGCTGGGGCCAACGTCCTGACTTTC.

The chain uses TRBV29-1 and TRBJ2-1; TRBD2 might be the D (5 bases). The CDR3 contains 14 residues. Per the germline V gene, CDR1 is SQVTM and CDR2 is ANQGSEA. The V end was cut by 7 bases, the J end by 7 bases, with 20 bases between. As DNA, the CDR3 is TGCAGCGGCGGCGAGGGCATGCTGGTGAATGAGCAGTTCTTC. Translating gives CSGGEGMLVNEQFF.

This clonotype appeared a few times. The CDR3 loop is CAISSGQGGDTEAFF. CDR3 DNA: TGTGCCATCAGCTCCGGACAGGGGGGAGACACTGAAGCTTTCTTT. V usage is TRBV10-3 and J usage is TRBJ1-1; 10 bases line up with TRBD1. The CDR3 spans 15 residues. Germline V gene lookup returns CDR1 ENHRY and CDR2 SYGVKD. The junction had 7 bases not matched to a gene; V was cut back by 6 bases and J by 3 bases.

This clonotype was counted only a few times. The chain carries TRBV4-2 and TRBJ2-5; D may be TRBD2 (6 bases). With the DNA end fitting TRBJ2-7 better, the J assignment may be wrong. CDR1 is LGHNA and CDR2 is YNFKEQ in the germline V gene. The CDR3 runs to 19 residues. CDR3 in amino acids: CASSPAGTSISPSSYEQYF. CDR3 sequence (DNA): TGTGCCAGCAGCCCGGCAGGCACTAGCATCTCGCCCAGCTCCTACGAGCAGTACTTC.

The chain carries TRBV7-9 and TRBJ2-7, with D unresolved. The V and J ends lost 5 bases and 1 base respectively, with 6 bases between them. The CDR3 has 12 residues. The V gene's germline CDR1 is SEHNR and CDR2 FQNEAQ (reference sequence). The CDR3 DNA follows: TGTGCCAGCAGCGGGCCTTCCTACGAGCAGTACTTC. It yields the protein CASSGPSYEQYF.

This chain uses TRBV7-6 with TRBJ1-1; D remains unclear. Trimming pared 5 bases from V and 3 bases from J, leaving 16 bases between. The CDR3 sequence is 15 residues long. The V gene's germline CDR1 is SGHVS and CDR2 FNYEAQ. This chain's CDR3 is CASSPGPGVYTEAFF. CDR3 bases: TGTGCCAGCAGCCCGGGTCCGGGCGTGTACACTGAAGCTTTCTTT.

The rearrangement links TRBV14 to TRBJ2-6; no reliable D call. V gave up 4 bases and J gave up 4 bases, with 14 bases separating them. From germline, CDR1 is SGHDN and CDR2 FVKESK. There are 16 residues in the CDR3. CDR3 sequence (DNA): TGTGCCAGCAGCCCTCCGACTCCGCCGGGGGCCAACGTCCTGACTTTC. Its protein is CASSPPTPPGANVLTF.

CDR3 loop: CSARETGGEAFF. The CDR3 DNA reads TGCAGTGCTAGAGAAACAGGTGGTGAAGCTTTCTTT. The rearrangement joins TRBV20-1 to TRBJ1-1; TRBD1 is a possible D gene (5 bases). Trimming removed 0 bases from V and 7 bases from J, with 9 bases in between. Germline-derived CDR1 and CDR2 are DFQATT and SNEGSKA (reference sequence). The CDR3 totals 12 residues.

This clonotype has just a few counts. The chain joins TRBV3-1 to TRBJ2-5; 7 positions match TRBD2. The trim removed 0 bases at V and 2 bases at J, leaving 3 bases unmatched. The CDR3 covers 15 residues. Per germline, CDR1 LGHDT and CDR2 YNNKEL (reference sequence). The CDR3 coding sequence is TGTGCCAGCAGCCAAGAGGGACTACAACAAGAGACCCAGTACTTC. Translation gives CASSQEGLQQETQYF.

This rearrangement joins TRBV28 to TRBJ2-7, with D maybe TRBD2 (6 bases). Deletions cut 5 bases from V and 4 bases from J, with 21 bases between. Germline CDR1 reads MDHEN; CDR2 reads SYDVKM. The CDR3 runs 16 residues. The DNA for the CDR3 is TGTGCCAGCAGTGCTACCGGGACTGGGCCCGAATACGAGCAGTACTTC. This encodes CASSATGTGPEYEQYF.

The chain uses TRBV29-1 and TRBJ2-5, with no clear D. Between the trimmed V and J ends, which lost 4 bases and 4 bases, there was a span of 16 bases. The CDR3 is 14 residues long. CDR1 and CDR2 (germline): SQVTM, ANQGSEA. DNA for the CDR3: TGCAGCGTTGGGGGTAGTCGAGGCCGAGAGACCCAGTACTTC. This codes for CSVGGSRGRETQYF.

The V and J genes are TRBV7-2 and TRBJ2-3; weak D call: TRBD2 (5 bases). V lost 4 bases and J lost 3, with 14 bases in between. From germline, CDR1 is SGHTA and CDR2 FQGNSA. CDR3 length equals 15 residues. The DNA for the CDR3 is TGTGCCAGCAGCTGCGGTTCTAGCAGGACAGATACGCAGTATTTT. Amino acids: CASSCGSSRTDTQYF.

The chain uses TRBV11-2 and TRBJ1-1; TRBD1 is a possible D gene (5 bases). This CDR3 has 13 residues. Trimming cost V 5 bases and J 6 bases, with 13 bases left between them. Germline CDR1 SGHAT, CDR2 FQNNGV. The DNA for the CDR3 is TGTGCCAGCAGCCCTGGGACCTACCCTGAAGCTTTCTTT. Translating gives CASSPGTYPEAFF.

The chain employs TRBV7-2 and TRBJ2-3; TRBD1 matches at 8 bases. Trimming took 3 bases from V and 5 from J; bases not matched to a gene: 7. The CDR3 totals 15 residues. Germline CDR1 reads SGHTA; CDR2 reads FQGNSA. CDR3 sequence (DNA): TGTGCCAGCAGCTTTGACAGGGGCTCAAAAGATACGCAGTATTTT. It codes for CASSFDRGSKDTQYF.

This chain connects TRBV6-5 to TRBJ2-3, with D hard to call. V was cut by 7 bases and J by 2 bases, with 7 bases left in between. There are 12 residues in the CDR3. Germline V gene data show CDR1 as MNHEY and CDR2 as SVGAGI. CDR3 sequence reads: CASKGNTDTQYF. The CDR3 bases are TGTGCCAGCAAGGGCAACACAGATACGCAGTATTTT.

This clonotype was found once. The chain carries TRBV5-1 and TRBJ2-7; TRBD2 matches at 10 bases. Per germline, CDR1 SGHRS and CDR2 YFSETQ. CDR3 length: 15 residues. V shed 3 bases and J 6 bases; nucleotides not matched to a gene: 9. CDR3 amino acids: CASSSLPAGGSEQYF. CDR3 DNA: TGCGCCAGCAGCTCATTACCAGCGGGGGGGAGCGAGCAGTACTTC. Combining the CDR3 with reference TRBV5-1 and TRBJ2-7 gives the whole variable domain KAGVTQTPRYLIKTRGQQVTLSCSPISGHRSVSWYQQTPGQGLQFLFEYFSETQRNKGNFPGRFSGRQFSNSRSEMNVSTLELGDSALYLCASSSLPAGGSEQYFGPGTRLTVT.

The V and J genes are TRBV7-9 and TRBJ2-4; no definite D call. The DNA end is a closer match to TRBJ2-7, so the J assignment may be wrong. The germline V gene encodes CDR1 SEHNR and CDR2 FQNEAQ (reference sequence). CDR3 length equals 16 residues. This CDR3 is CASSFVPPIRDYEQYF. The CDR3 coding sequence is TGTGCCAGCAGCTTCGTGCCTCCCATTAGAGATTACGAGCAGTACTTC.

This clonotype turned up a few times. The genes are TRBV27 and TRBJ2-7, with a weak D call TRBD1 (5 bases). This CDR3 spans 12 amino acids. Trimming shortened V by 4 bases and J by 5 bases, and 9 bases separated the two germline ends. Germline values: CDR1 MNHEY, CDR2 SMNVEV (reference sequence). CDR3 bases: TGTGCCAGCAGTTCAGGGATCGACGAGCAGTACTTC. This codes for CASSSGIDEQYF.

This rearrangement joins TRBV27 to TRBJ2-6; D not certain. This CDR3 region has 16 residues. V was pared by 6 bases and J by 2 bases, with 14 bases between. The germline V gene has CDR1 MNHEY and CDR2 SMNVEV (reference sequence). For the CDR3, the DNA is TGTGCCAGCAGGCAGAATCCAGTAGCTGGGGCCAACGTCCTGACTTTC. It yields the protein CASRQNPVAGANVLTF.

This chain uses TRBV29-1 with TRBJ2-2; D remains ambiguous. CDR3 length equals 11 residues. Germline-derived CDR1 and CDR2 are SQVTM and ANQGSEA. The V end lost 5 bases, the J end lost 5 bases, and 6 bases lay between the germline ends. The CDR3 bases are TGCAGCGTTCTTTGGACCGGGGAGCTGTTTTTT. Translation gives CSVLWTGELFF.

This clonotype was seen a handful of times. The chain employs TRBV29-1 and TRBJ2-7; the D call may be TRBD1 or TRBD2 (6 bases each). This CDR3 comprises 13 residues. In germline, CDR1 is SQVTM, CDR2 ANQGSEA. The CDR3, as DNA: TGCAGTACGCGGGACATCAGCTCCTACGAGCAGTACTTC. This gives the protein CSTRDISSYEQYF.

The chain links TRBV10-1 to TRBJ2-5; D remains ambiguous. The DNA end is a closer match to TRBJ2-7, so the J assignment may be wrong. CDR3 length: 13 amino acids. Germline V lookup: CDR1 WNHNN, CDR2 SYGVQD (reference sequence). CDR3 amino acids: CASSDSRPSEQYF. The DNA for the CDR3 is TGCGCCAGCAGTGATTCCCGTCCGAGCGAGCAGTACTTC.

This clonotype was observed many times. This chain uses TRBV4-3 with TRBJ2-7; no reliable D call. Germline values: CDR1 LGHNA, CDR2 YSLEER. With 0 bases removed from V and 2 bases from J, the gap between germline ends came to 8 bases. This CDR3 has 14 residues. In DNA form, the CDR3 reads TGCGCCAGCAGCCAAGATTTGGGAACCTACGAGCAGTACTTC. This sequence encodes CASSQDLGTYEQYF.

This clonotype was recorded only once. This chain connects TRBV6-5 to TRBJ2-4; 9 bases are a match to TRBD1. With the DNA end fitting TRBJ2-7 better, the J assignment may be wrong. CDR3 size: 13 residues. Germline values: CDR1 MNHEY, CDR2 SVGAGI. The CDR3 region has the DNA TGTGCCACCAAAGGGGGACAGGGCTACGAGCAGTACTTC. Encoded protein: CATKGGQGYEQYF.

This clonotype occurred a few times. The chain couples TRBV7-9 to TRBJ2-7; possibly TRBD1 for D (6 bases). Germline V gene lookup returns CDR1 SEHNR and CDR2 FQNEAQ (reference sequence). The CDR3 runs to 15 residues. Deletions cut 0 bases from V and 3 bases from J, with 12 bases between. This chain's CDR3 is CASSLATGKNYEQYF. As DNA, the CDR3 is TGTGCCAGCAGCTTAGCGACAGGAAAAAACTACGAGCAGTACTTC.

The chain recombines TRBV12-3 or TRBV12-4 with TRBJ1-4; TRBD1 might be the D (5 bases). CDR3 length: 15 amino acids. V gave up 3 bases and J gave up 0 bases, with 8 bases separating them. Here the CDR3 reads CASSFRDPTNEKLFF. The CDR3 coding sequence is TGTGCCAGCAGTTTTAGGGACCCAACTAATGAAAAACTGTTTTTT.

The V call is TRBV9, the J call TRBJ1-3, with a tentative D call TRBD1 (6 bases). The CDR3 is made up of 16 amino acids. The V end lost 4 bases, the J end lost 4 bases, and 18 bases lay between the germline ends. In germline, CDR1 is SGDLS, CDR2 YYNGEE. The CDR3 nucleotides are TGTGCCAGCAGCCAGCCGGGACACCGTGCAGGAAACACCATATATTTT. This encodes CASSQPGHRAGNTIYF.

The V gene is TRBV3-1, the J gene TRBJ2-3; the D call may be TRBD1 or TRBD2 (7 bases each). Trimming stripped 1 base from V and 4 bases from J, with 12 bases between. Germline loops: CDR1 LGHDT, CDR2 YNNKEL (reference sequence). CDR3 length: 15 amino acids. Written as DNA, the CDR3 is TGTGCCAGCAGCCAAGTTGGGAGGGGGCCAGATACGCAGTATTTT. Amino acids: CASSQVGRGPDTQYF.

The chain joins TRBV16 to TRBJ1-1, with D perhaps TRBD1 (6 bases). The V end lost 7 bases, the J end lost 0 bases, and 12 bases lay between the germline ends. The CDR3 runs to 14 residues. The germline V gene encodes CDR1 KGHSY and CDR2 FQNENV. The CDR3 nucleotides are TGTGCCAGCACCCGACAGGCCTTGAACACTGAAGCTTTCTTT. Its translation: CASTRQALNTEAFF.

The chain couples TRBV2 to TRBJ1-2, with a tentative D call TRBD1 (5 bases). The CDR3 consists of 12 residues. V was pared by 10 bases and J by 7 bases, with 16 bases between. Germline loops: CDR1 SNHLY, CDR2 FYNNEI. The CDR3 sequence: CAIGDGRGGYTF. The CDR3 nucleotides are TGTGCCATTGGGGACGGCCGGGGTGGCTACACCTTC.